The T cell receptor (beta chain) under discussion was sequenced for a study of blood T cell repertoires in COVID-19. About the study: Sources were T cells, B-cell-depleted T cells, or PBMCs; the material itself was cDNA or gDNA.

This CDR3 is built from 13 residues. Trimming removed 5 bases from V and 0 bases from J; junction bases left unmatched: 0. From germline, CDR1 is GTSNPN and CDR2 SVGIG (reference sequence). In its sample, this clone was seen a few times. The data were produced by immunoSEQ multiplex PCR, yet TCRdb's version contains in-frame clones alone and is incomplete. Here the sample spans some 100,000 clones, about four fifths being singletons. Sequenced sample: peripheral blood. The chain combines TRBV30 with TRBJ1-3, with 8 bases matching TRBD1. The sequence was collected from a human donor in a cohort sampled during active COVID-19. The CDR3 DNA follows: TGTGCCTGGGACAGGGGCTCTGGAAACACCATATATTTT. As protein: CAWDRGSGNTIYF. Full variable domain (outside the CDR3, taken from reference TRBV30 and TRBJ1-3): SQTIHQWPATLVQPVGSPLSLECTVEGTSNPNLYWYRQAAGRGLQLLFYSVGIGQISSEVPQNLSASRPQDRQFILSSKKLLLSDSGFYLCAWDRGSGNTIYFGEGSWLTVV.